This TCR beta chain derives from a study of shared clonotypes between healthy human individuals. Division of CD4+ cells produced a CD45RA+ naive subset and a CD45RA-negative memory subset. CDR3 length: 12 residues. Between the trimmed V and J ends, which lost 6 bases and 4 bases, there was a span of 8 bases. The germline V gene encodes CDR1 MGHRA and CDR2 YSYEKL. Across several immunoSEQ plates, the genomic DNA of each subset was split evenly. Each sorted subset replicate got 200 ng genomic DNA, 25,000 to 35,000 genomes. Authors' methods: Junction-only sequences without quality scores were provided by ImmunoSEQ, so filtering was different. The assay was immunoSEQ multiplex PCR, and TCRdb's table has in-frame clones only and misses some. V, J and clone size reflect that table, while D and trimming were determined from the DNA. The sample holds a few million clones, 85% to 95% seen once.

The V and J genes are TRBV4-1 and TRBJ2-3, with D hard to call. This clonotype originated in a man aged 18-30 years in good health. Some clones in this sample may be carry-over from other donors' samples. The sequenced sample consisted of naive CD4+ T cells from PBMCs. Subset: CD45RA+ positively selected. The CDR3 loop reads CASSPFPDTQYF. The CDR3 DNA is TGCGCCAGCAGTCCGTTCCCAGATACGCAGTATTTT.